This T cell receptor (beta chain) was documented in a study of OX40 agonist ivuxolimab in advanced cancers. For this clone: What it binds is not known.

Using immunoSEQ multiplex PCR, the repertoire was profiled, and TCRdb retains in-frame clones only, with some absent. The repertoire holds around 80,000 clones, with around 87% as singletons. Blood specimens came from baseline, cycle 4 day 1, and cycle 7 day 1. Study-wide points: Expanded clones tended on average to be more numerous among CD8+ T cells than CD4+. Some of the nonresponding patients also showed low levels of normalized T-cell clonal expansion.

V dropped 4 bases and J dropped 2 bases, with 10 bases sitting between them. This CDR3 has 14 residues. The germline V gene has CDR1 SGHNT and CDR2 YENEEA. V is TRBV11-3 and J is TRBJ2-3; D remains ambiguous. The input for sequencing was CD4+ or CD8+ T cells sorted from blood, taken in a trial of the OX40 agonist ivuxolimab. The TCR sequence derives from an adult with an advanced solid tumor such as melanoma, head and neck, liver or kidney cancer. DNA of the CDR3: TGTGCCAGCAGCTCCGACCCTCACACAGATACGCAGTATTTT. Residues: CASSSDPHTDTQYF.